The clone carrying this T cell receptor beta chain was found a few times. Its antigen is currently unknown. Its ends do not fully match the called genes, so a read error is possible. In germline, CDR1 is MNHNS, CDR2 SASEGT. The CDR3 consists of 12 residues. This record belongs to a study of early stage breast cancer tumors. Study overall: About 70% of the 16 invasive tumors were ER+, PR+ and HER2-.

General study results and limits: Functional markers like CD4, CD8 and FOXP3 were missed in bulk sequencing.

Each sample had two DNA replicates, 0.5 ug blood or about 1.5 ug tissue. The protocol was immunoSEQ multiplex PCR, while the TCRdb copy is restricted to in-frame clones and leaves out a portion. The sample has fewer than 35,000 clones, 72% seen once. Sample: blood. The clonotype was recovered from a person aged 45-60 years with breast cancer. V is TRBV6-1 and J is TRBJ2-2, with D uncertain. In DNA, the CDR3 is TGCACCACCGGAGACAACACCGGGGAGCTGTTTTTT. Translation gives CTTGDNTGELFF.